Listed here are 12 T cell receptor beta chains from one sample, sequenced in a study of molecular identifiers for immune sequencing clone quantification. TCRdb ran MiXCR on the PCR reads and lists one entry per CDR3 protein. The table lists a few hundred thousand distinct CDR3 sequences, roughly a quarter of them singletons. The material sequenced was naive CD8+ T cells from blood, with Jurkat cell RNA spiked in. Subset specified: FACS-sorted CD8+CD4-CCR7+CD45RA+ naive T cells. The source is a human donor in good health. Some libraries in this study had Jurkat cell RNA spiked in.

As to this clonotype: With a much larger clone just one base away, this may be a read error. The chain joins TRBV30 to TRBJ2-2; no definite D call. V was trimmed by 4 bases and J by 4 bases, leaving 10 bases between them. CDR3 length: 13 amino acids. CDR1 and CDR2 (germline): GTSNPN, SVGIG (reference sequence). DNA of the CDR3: TGTGCCTGGAATTGGACGGTCACCGGGGAGCTGTTTTTT. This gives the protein CAWNWTVTGELFF.

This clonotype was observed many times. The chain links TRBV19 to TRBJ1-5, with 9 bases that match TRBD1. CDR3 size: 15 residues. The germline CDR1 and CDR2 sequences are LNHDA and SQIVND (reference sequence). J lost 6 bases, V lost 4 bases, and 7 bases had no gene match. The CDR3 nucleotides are TGTGCCAGTAGTACACCGGACAGGGGAGGTCAGCCCCAGCATTTT. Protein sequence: CASSTPDRGGQPQHF.

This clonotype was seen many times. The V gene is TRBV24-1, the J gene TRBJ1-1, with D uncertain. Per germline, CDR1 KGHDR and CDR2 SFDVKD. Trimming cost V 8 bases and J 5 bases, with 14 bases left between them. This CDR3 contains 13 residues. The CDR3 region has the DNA TGTGCCACCACCTCCGGGTCAGCAACTGAAGCTTTCTTT. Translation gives CATTSGSATEAFF.

Written as DNA, the CDR3 is TGTGCCAGCAGCTTTGGGACAGGGGAATACTACGAGCAGTACTTC. This translates into CASSFGTGEYYEQYF. This chain joins TRBV7-3 and TRBJ2-7, with 10 bases aligning to TRBD1. Germline trimming cut 3 bases from V and 3 bases from J; bases unmatched to any gene: 5. Germline lookup yields CDR1 SGHTA and CDR2 FQGTGA. This CDR3 has 15 residues. Full variable domain (missing parts from reference TRBV7-3 and TRBJ2-7): GAGVSQTPSNKVTEKGKYVELRCDPISGHTALYWYRQSLGQGPEFLIYFQGTGAADDSGLPNDRFFAVRPEGSVSTLKIQRTERGDSAVYLCASSFGTGEYYEQYFGPGTRLTVT.

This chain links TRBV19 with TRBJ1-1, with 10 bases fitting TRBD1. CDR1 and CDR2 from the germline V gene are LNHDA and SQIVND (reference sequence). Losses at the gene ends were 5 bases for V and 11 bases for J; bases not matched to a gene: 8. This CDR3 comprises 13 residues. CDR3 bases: TGTGCCAGTAGTGACGGCGTGACAGGGGGCGCTTTCTTT. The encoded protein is CASSDGVTGGAFF.

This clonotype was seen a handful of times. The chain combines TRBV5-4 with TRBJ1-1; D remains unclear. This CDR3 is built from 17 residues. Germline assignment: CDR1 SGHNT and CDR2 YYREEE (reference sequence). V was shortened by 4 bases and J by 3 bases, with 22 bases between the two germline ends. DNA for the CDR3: TGTGCCAGCAGCGGTGGAGGGTACAGCCTTACTGACACTGAAGCTTTCTTT. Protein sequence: CASSGGGYSLTDTEAFF. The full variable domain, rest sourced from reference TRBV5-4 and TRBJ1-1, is ETGVTQSPTHLIKTRGQQVTLRCSSQSGHNTVSWYQQALGQGPQFIFQYYREEENGRGNFPPRFSGLQFPNYSSELNVNALELDDSALYLCASSGGGYSLTDTEAFFGQGTRLTVV.

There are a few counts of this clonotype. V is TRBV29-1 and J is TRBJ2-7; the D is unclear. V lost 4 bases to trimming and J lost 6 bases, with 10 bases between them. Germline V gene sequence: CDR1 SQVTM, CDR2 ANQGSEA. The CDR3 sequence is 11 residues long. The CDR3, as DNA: TGCAGCGTTGTGTACCGCGGCGAGCAGTACTTC. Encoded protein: CSVVYRGEQYF.

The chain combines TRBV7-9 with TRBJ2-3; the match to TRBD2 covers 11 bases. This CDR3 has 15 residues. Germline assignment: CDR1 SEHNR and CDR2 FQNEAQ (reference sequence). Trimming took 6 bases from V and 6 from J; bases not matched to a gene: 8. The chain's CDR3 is CASRFSGGASDTQYF. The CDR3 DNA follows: TGTGCCAGCAGATTTAGCGGGGGGGCCTCGGATACGCAGTATTTT. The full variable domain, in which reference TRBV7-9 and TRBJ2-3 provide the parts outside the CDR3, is DTGVSQNPRHKITKRGQNVTFRCDPISEHNRLYWYRQTLGQGPEFLTYFQNEAQLEKSRLLSDRFSAERPKGSFSTLEIQRTEQGDSAMYLCASRFSGGASDTQYFGPGTRLTVL.

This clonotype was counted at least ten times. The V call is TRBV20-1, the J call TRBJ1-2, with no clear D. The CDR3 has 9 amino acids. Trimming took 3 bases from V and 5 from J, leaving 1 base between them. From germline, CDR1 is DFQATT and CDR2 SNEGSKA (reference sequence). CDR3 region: CSASYGYTF. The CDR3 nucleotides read TGCAGTGCTAGTTATGGCTACACCTTC.

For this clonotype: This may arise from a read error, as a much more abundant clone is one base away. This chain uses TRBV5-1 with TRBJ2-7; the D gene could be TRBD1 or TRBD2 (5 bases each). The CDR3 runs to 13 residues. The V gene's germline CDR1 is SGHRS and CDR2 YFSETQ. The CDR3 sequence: CVSSLGLGDEQYF. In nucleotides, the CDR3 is TGCGTCAGCAGCCTTGGACTGGGGGACGAGCAGTACTTC.

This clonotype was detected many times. The CDR3 DNA is TGTGCCAGCAGTTACTCGAACAACATTCAGTACTTC. Amino acids: CASSYSNNIQYF. The J gene is TRBJ2-4, the V gene TRBV6-2 or TRBV6-3; D gene uncertain. Trimming stripped 0 bases from V and 7 bases from J, with 4 bases between. The CDR3 runs 12 residues. CDR1 and CDR2 (germline): MNHEY, SVGEGT.

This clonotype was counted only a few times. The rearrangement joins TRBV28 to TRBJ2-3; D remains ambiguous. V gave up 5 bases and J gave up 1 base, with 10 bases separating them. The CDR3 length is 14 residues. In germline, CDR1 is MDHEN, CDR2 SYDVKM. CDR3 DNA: TGTGCCAGCAGTACCACCCTACGCACAGATACGCAGTATTTT. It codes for CASSTTLRTDTQYF. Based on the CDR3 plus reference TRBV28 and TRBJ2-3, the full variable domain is DVKVTQSSRYLVKRTGEKVFLECVQDMDHENMFWYRQDPGLGLRLIYFSYDVKMKEKGDIPEGYSVSREKKERFSLILESASTNQTSMYLCASSTTLRTDTQYFGPGTRLTVL.